The 20 T cell receptor beta chains below were found in one sample sequenced in a study of kidney transplant recipient with SARS-CoV-2 infection. Using its own MiXCR run on the reads, TCRdb lists one record per CDR3 protein. The sample lists 200,000 to 300,000 distinct CDR3 sequences, around 28% occurring once. The source material was a blood sample, sampled at baseline and on day 111 from a kidney transplant recipient. Receptors were obtained from a male patient aged 25 to 39 who had COVID-19 and was a kidney transplant recipient. Part of the T cells may come from the graft donor.

The chain carries TRBV5-4 and TRBJ1-2; D unclear. The V and J ends lost 7 bases and 4 bases respectively, with 23 bases between them. This CDR3 comprises 16 residues. Per the germline V gene, CDR1 is SGHNT and CDR2 is YYREEE (reference sequence). In DNA form, the CDR3 reads TGTGCCAGCGAGATAATCGTACCAGGAAAGACCTATGGCTACACCTTC. Its protein is CASEIIVPGKTYGYTF.

There are many counts of this clonotype. The rearrangement joins TRBV12-3 or TRBV12-4 to TRBJ1-2; possible D gene TRBD1, 6 bases. The CDR3 spans 13 residues. The germline V and J ends were trimmed by 4 bases and 0 bases, with 6 bases remaining between them. The CDR3 region is CASSYRANYGYTF. CDR3 sequence (DNA): TGTGCCAGCAGTTACAGGGCTAACTATGGCTACACCTTC.

This clonotype was detected ten times or more. The chain employs TRBV21-1 and TRBJ2-3. TRBV21-1 corresponds to a pseudogene. The CDR3 has 17 amino acids. CDR3 sequence reads: CASRFVIATVMQDTQYF. CDR3 nucleotide sequence: TGTGCCAGCAGGTTCGTGATAGCTACAGTCATGCAAGATACGCAGTATTTT.

This clonotype has only a few counts. This chain connects TRBV10-2 to TRBJ2-1, with 11 bases matching TRBD2. This CDR3 contains 18 residues. J gave up 8 bases and V 3 bases, and 15 bases lay outside the gene matches. Germline loops: CDR1 WSHSY, CDR2 SAAADI. CDR3 loop: CASSEINLAGGSRDEQFF. DNA of the CDR3: TGCGCCAGCAGTGAAATAAATTTAGCGGGAGGGAGTAGGGATGAGCAGTTCTTC.

This clonotype was observed at least ten times. The DNA is omitted, as the CDR3 cannot be located on it reliably, and the CDR3 follows TCRdb's listing. This rearrangement joins TRBV7-5 to TRBJ1-2. TRBV7-5 represents a pseudogene. The CDR3 is 19 residues long, ends included. The CDR3 loop is CISVPEDVHEVGKTYGYTF.

This clonotype was seen repeatedly, ten times or more. The rearrangement links TRBV5-6 to TRBJ1-1; 7 positions agree with TRBD1. The CDR3 covers 17 residues. Germline assignment: CDR1 SGHDT and CDR2 YYEEEE. The ends lost 2 bases at V and 6 bases at J; junction bases unmatched: 16. The CDR3 spells CASSLVTGVGARAEAFF. CDR3 sequence (DNA): TGTGCCAGCAGCTTAGTAACAGGGGTGGGCGCGCGGGCTGAAGCTTTCTTT.

At least ten counts were recorded for this clonotype. The chain couples TRBV29-1 to TRBJ1-2; D gene ambiguous. This CDR3 spans 15 amino acids. The V end was cut by 6 bases, the J end by 0 bases, with 17 bases between. Germline V gene data show CDR1 as SQVTM and CDR2 as ANQGSEA. CDR3 amino acids: CSVRAELEANYGYTF. The CDR3 DNA sequence: TGCAGCGTCCGAGCTGAGCTAGAGGCTAACTATGGCTACACCTTC.

This clonotype was observed many times. The chain is built from TRBV5-4 and TRBJ1-2, with 10 bases that match TRBD1. The CDR3 sequence is 15 residues long. Trimming took 4 bases from V and 4 from J; bases not matched to a gene: 7. Germline CDR1 and CDR2: SGHNT and YYREEE (reference sequence). CDR3 sequence reads: CASSPPGQGIYGYTF. For the CDR3, the DNA is TGTGCCAGCAGCCCGCCGGGACAGGGGATCTATGGCTACACCTTC.

This clonotype appeared many times. V and J are TRBV5-8 and TRBJ1-2; no firm D call. CDR3 length: 16 amino acids. Germline V gives CDR1 SGHTS, CDR2 YDEGEE. V lost 7 bases to trimming and J lost 4 bases, with 23 bases between them. CDR3 bases: TGTGCCAGCGGACGCAATCATCCACGAAAGACCTATGGCTACACCTTC. Translated, it gives CASGRNHPRKTYGYTF.

Concerning this clonotype: A much larger clone differs by one base, so this may be a read error. This chain connects TRBV6-2 or TRBV6-3 to TRBJ2-1; D possibly uses TRBD1 or TRBD2 (7 bases each). Germline V gene data show CDR1 as MNHEY and CDR2 as SVGEGT. Deletions cut 4 bases from V and 3 bases from J, with 16 bases between. This CDR3 is 16 amino acids long. The CDR3, as DNA: TGTGCCAGCAGTTCAGGGGGGGGTAGGGTCTACAATGAGCAGTTCTTC. This codes for CASSSGGGRVYNEQFF.

This clonotype has at least ten counts. This chain joins TRBV7-9 and TRBJ1-1; the match to TRBD1 covers 8 bases. Germline trimming cut 8 bases from V and 5 bases from J; bases unmatched to any gene: 7. Germline lookup yields CDR1 SEHNR and CDR2 FQNEAQ (reference sequence). CDR3 length: 13 amino acids. The CDR3 here is CASATGGGTEAFF. The CDR3 DNA reads as TGTGCCAGCGCCACAGGGGGAGGAACTGAAGCTTTCTTT.

A word on this clonotype: Because the CDR3's place on the DNA is in doubt, the DNA is left out and the CDR3 is given as listed by TCRdb. This chain connects TRBV23-1 to TRBJ1-2. TRBV23-1 is reported as an ORF; its role is uncertain. 17 amino acids form the CDR3, both terminal residues included. The CDR3 loop is CASSVPRLRRKTYGCTF.

This clonotype has more than one count but fewer than ten. This chain joins TRBV24-1 and TRBJ2-1; D gene uncertain. CDR3 size: 13 residues. Trimming shortened V by 10 bases and J by 5 bases, and 14 bases separated the two germline ends. From germline, CDR1 is KGHDR and CDR2 SFDVKD. The chain's CDR3 is CATAPIENNEQFF. The CDR3 nucleotides read TGTGCCACGGCCCCTATCGAGAACAATGAGCAGTTCTTC.

The genes are TRBV7-1 and TRBJ1-2; D is uncertain. TRBV7-1 is flagged as an ORF with uncertain function. V dropped 5 bases and J dropped 4 bases, with 23 bases sitting between them. This CDR3 contains 17 residues. In DNA form, the CDR3 reads TGTGCCAGCAGCAAAATATATCACGAGGGAAAGACCTATGGCTACACCTTC. It encodes CASSKIYHEGKTYGYTF.

This clonotype was seen many times. The J gene is TRBJ1-1, the V gene TRBV6-5, with D unclear. The CDR3 spans 14 residues. Germline CDR1 MNHEY, CDR2 SVGAGI. Trimming shortened V by 7 bases and J by 2 bases, and 14 bases separated the two germline ends. CDR3 residues: CASKTEAGNTEAFF. CDR3 bases: TGTGCCAGCAAGACGGAGGCTGGAAACACTGAAGCTTTCTTT.

This clonotype was found many times. The V gene is TRBV7-3, the J gene TRBJ2-5, with D tentatively TRBD2 (6 bases). The CDR3 is made up of 16 amino acids. CDR1 is SGHTA and CDR2 is FQGTGA in the germline V gene. V lost 3 bases and J lost 5, with 19 bases in between. CDR3 DNA sequence: TGTGCCAGCAGCTTCCAGGGAGGTGCCGGAAGGGAGACCCAGTACTTC. This encodes CASSFQGGAGRETQYF.

Regarding this clonotype: A much larger clone sits a single nucleotide away, making a read error possible. The CDR3 region is CAGSSLQGIEYEQYF. The CDR3 DNA is TGCGCCGGCAGCTCTCTTCAGGGGATAGAGTACGAGCAGTACTTC. The chain has TRBV5-1 and TRBJ2-7; D might be TRBD1 (6 bases). The CDR3 runs to 15 residues. Germline V lookup: CDR1 SGHRS, CDR2 YFSETQ.

Worth noting for this clonotype: A much larger clone lies a single base off, so this may be a read error. The chain employs TRBV12-2 and TRBJ1-2. TRBV12-2 constitutes a pseudogene. The CDR3 runs to 17 residues. CDR3 DNA sequence: TGTGCAAGTCGCCACCTTGTGACTCCACGAAAGACCTATGGCTCCACCTTC. Its translation: CASRHLVTPRKTYGSTF.

This clonotype was picked up many times. The rearrangement joins TRBV20-1 to TRBJ2-7; 12 nucleotides match TRBD1. CDR1 is DFQATT, CDR2 SNEGSKA, per germline (reference sequence). CDR3 length: 15 residues. V trimming: 4 bases; J trimming: 5 bases; junction bases outside the gene matches: 9. In DNA form, the CDR3 reads TGCAGTGCTATTGCCGGGACAGGGGGCTATGACGAGCAGTACTTC. Translated, it gives CSAIAGTGGYDEQYF.

This chain links TRBV20-1 with TRBJ2-1; the D is unclear. The CDR3 has 14 amino acids. Per the germline V gene, CDR1 is DFQATT and CDR2 is SNEGSKA (reference sequence). Trimming cost V 5 bases and J 0 bases, with 11 bases left between them. The CDR3 sequence is CSAFPIGSYNEQFF. The CDR3 region has the DNA TGCAGTGCTTTTCCGATCGGCTCCTACAATGAGCAGTTCTTC.